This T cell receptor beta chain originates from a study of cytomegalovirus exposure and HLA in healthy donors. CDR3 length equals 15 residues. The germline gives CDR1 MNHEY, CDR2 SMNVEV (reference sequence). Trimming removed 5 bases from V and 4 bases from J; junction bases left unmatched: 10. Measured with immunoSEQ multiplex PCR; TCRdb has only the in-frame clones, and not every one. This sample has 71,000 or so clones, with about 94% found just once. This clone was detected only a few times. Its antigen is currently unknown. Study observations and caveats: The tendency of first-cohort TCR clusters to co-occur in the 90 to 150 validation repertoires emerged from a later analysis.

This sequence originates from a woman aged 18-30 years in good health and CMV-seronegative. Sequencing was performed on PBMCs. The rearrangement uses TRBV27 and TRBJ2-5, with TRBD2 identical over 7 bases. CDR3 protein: CASSPGLWEGETQYF. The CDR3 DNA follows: TGTGCCAGCAGTCCAGGCCTGTGGGAGGGAGAGACCCAGTACTTC.